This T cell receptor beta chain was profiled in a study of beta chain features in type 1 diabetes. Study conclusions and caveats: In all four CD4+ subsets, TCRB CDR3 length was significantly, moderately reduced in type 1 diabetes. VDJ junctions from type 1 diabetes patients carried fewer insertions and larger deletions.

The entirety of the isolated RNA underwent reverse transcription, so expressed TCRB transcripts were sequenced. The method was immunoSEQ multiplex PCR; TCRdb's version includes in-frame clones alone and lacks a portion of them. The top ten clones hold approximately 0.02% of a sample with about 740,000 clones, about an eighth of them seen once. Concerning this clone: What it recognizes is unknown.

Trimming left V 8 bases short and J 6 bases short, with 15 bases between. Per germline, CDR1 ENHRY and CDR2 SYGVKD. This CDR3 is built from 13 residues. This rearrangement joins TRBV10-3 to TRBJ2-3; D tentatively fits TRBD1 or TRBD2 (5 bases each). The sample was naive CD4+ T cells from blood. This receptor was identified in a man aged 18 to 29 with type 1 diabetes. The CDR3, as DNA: TGTGCCATCGGAGGACTCGAGGGGGATACGCAGTATTTT. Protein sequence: CAIGGLEGDTQYF.